One and the same sample provided the 14 T cell receptor beta chains below, sequenced in a study of T cell repertoires in cytomegalovirus infection. MiXCR was run by TCRdb on the reads, yielding one entry per CDR3 protein. Among 80,000 or so distinct CDR3 sequences listed, roughly a quarter were seen once. The antigens of these receptors remain unknown. The sample in question was CD8+ T cells from cultured PBMCs, obtained from culture after CMV antigen stimulation. The receptors come from a human donor in good health (CMV status not recorded). Some clones in this sample may be carry-over from other donors' samples.

The sample holds a few counts of this clonotype. The chain is built from TRBV10-3 and TRBJ1-6; maybe TRBD1 (5 bases). The CDR3 extends over 14 amino acids. Trimming stripped 9 bases from V and 7 bases from J, with 16 bases between. CDR1 is ENHRY and CDR2 is SYGVKD in the germline V gene. CDR3 sequence reads: CAIYGGTANSPLHF. CDR3 nucleotide sequence: TGTGCCATTTATGGTGGGACGGCAAATTCACCCCTCCACTTT.

This clonotype was recorded at least ten times. V usage is TRBV7-9 and J usage is TRBJ2-2; perhaps TRBD2 as D (5 bases). From germline, CDR1 is SEHNR and CDR2 FQNEAQ (reference sequence). The V gene lost 7 bases and the J gene lost 5 bases, with 14 bases spanning the gap. There are 14 residues in the CDR3. This CDR3 reads CASTARGETGELFF. The CDR3 DNA is TGTGCCAGCACCGCCCGGGGAGAGACCGGGGAGCTGTTTTTT.

This clonotype turned up a few times. This rearrangement joins TRBV20-1 to TRBJ2-2; 9 nucleotides line up with TRBD2. Germline CDR1 reads DFQATT; CDR2 reads SNEGSKA (reference sequence). V lost 6 bases to trimming and J lost 5 bases; unmatched junction nucleotides: 19. The CDR3 consists of 18 residues. The CDR3 DNA is TGCAGTGCCACCTCTAGCGGGGCGCACACCTTGGGGACCGGGGAGCTGTTTTTT. It encodes CSATSSGAHTLGTGELFF.

On this clonotype: Given a much more abundant clone one base away, this may be a read error. Since no conserved phenylalanine or tryptophan closes the CDR3, a read error is the likely cause. This sequence joins TRBV12-3 or TRBV12-4 and TRBJ1-5; D uncertain. The CDR3 runs 14 residues. V was cut by 0 bases and J by 4 bases, with 7 bases left in between. CDR3 in DNA: TGTGCCAGCAGTTTAGCCGGAGGGAATCAGCCCCAGCATTCT. Translating it yields CASSLAGGNQPQHS.

This clonotype has more than one count but fewer than ten. V usage is TRBV6-5 and J usage is TRBJ2-5; 11 bases match TRBD2. After removal of 5 bases from V and 1 base from J, the junction contained 6 bases not matched to a gene. Germline V lookup: CDR1 MNHEY, CDR2 SVGAGI. The CDR3 sequence is 16 residues long. Here the CDR3 DNA reads TGTGCCAGCAGTGGGGGACTAGCGGAGCCCCAAGAGACCCAGTACTTC. Translation: CASSGGLAEPQETQYF.

The chain recombines TRBV10-3 with TRBJ2-3; 10 nucleotides agree with TRBD2. This CDR3 has 16 residues. CDR1 is ENHRY and CDR2 is SYGVKD in the germline V gene. The V gene end was trimmed by 3 bases and the J gene end by 2 bases; junction bases not matched to a gene: 5. The CDR3 DNA follows: TGTGCCATCAGTGAAGGACTAGCGGCGACCACAGATACGCAGTATTTT. Translating gives CAISEGLAATTDTQYF.

This clonotype was counted a few times. The chain joins TRBV11-2 to TRBJ2-3; D tentatively fits TRBD1 or TRBD2 (6 bases each). V was pared by 0 bases and J by 4 bases, with 20 bases between. Germline CDR1 reads SGHAT; CDR2 reads FQNNGV. CDR3 size: 18 residues. CDR3 in amino acids: CASSLDYGGVLGADTQYF. As DNA, the CDR3 is TGTGCCAGCAGCTTAGATTACGGGGGCGTCCTAGGGGCAGATACGCAGTATTTT.

This clonotype has at least ten counts. The chain combines TRBV7-9 with TRBJ2-7; no reliable D call. The germline CDR1 and CDR2 sequences are SEHNR and FQNEAQ (reference sequence). V shed 0 bases and J shed 2 bases, with 8 bases lying between them. The CDR3 has 14 residues. CDR3: CASSLAGETYEQYF. CDR3 nucleotides: TGTGCCAGCAGCTTAGCTGGCGAGACCTACGAGCAGTACTTC.

The rearrangement uses TRBV9 and TRBJ2-5, with 9 bases that match TRBD2. V trimming: 0 bases; J trimming: 0 bases; junction bases outside the gene matches: 3. CDR3 length equals 16 residues. CDR1 SGDLS and CDR2 YYNGEE come from the germline V gene. The CDR3 DNA reads TGTGCCAGCAGCGTAGAAAGCGGGGGGTACCAAGAGACCCAGTACTTC. As protein: CASSVESGGYQETQYF.

V is TRBV19 and J is TRBJ2-1; 9 bases agree with TRBD1. Trimming took 8 bases from V and 6 from J; bases not matched to a gene: 11. From germline, CDR1 is LNHDA and CDR2 SQIVND (reference sequence). The CDR3 sequence is 15 residues long. The CDR3 region has the DNA TGTGCCAGTGCATCCGCTGGGACAGGGAGCAATGAGCAGTTCTTC. This sequence encodes CASASAGTGSNEQFF.

The chain joins TRBV27 to TRBJ2-7, with 7 positions matching TRBD1. This CDR3 contains 13 residues. Looked up from germline, CDR1 is MNHEY and CDR2 is SMNVEV (reference sequence). J lost 4 bases, V lost 5 bases, and 5 bases had no gene match. CDR3 residues: CASSGIQGYEQYF. The CDR3 DNA is TGTGCCAGCAGTGGAATACAGGGGTACGAGCAGTACTTC.

As to this clonotype: A junction end diverges from the germline sequence, so it may reflect a read error. The chain has TRBV12-3 or TRBV12-4 and TRBJ1-5; 10 bases are a match to TRBD1. There are 15 residues in the CDR3. The CDR3 reads CACSQTGGRNQPQHF. The CDR3 DNA reads TGTGCCTGCAGTCAGACAGGGGGCCGCAATCAGCCCCAGCATTTT.

This clonotype has a handful of counts. The chain uses TRBV12-3 or TRBV12-4 and TRBJ1-3; D is uncertain. This CDR3 contains 11 residues. V lost 11 bases, J lost 1 base, and 6 bases lay in between. CDR3 sequence: CADGSGNTIYF. As DNA, the CDR3 is TGTGCCGATGGGTCTGGAAACACCATATATTTT.

This clonotype was seen more than once but under ten times. V usage is TRBV28 and J usage is TRBJ1-2; D is unresolved. Trimming took off 5 bases at V and 5 bases at J, with 15 bases between the two ends. This CDR3 is 14 amino acids long. Germline CDR1 MDHEN, CDR2 SYDVKM. CDR3 protein: CASSVAGGDYGYTF. CDR3 sequence (DNA): TGTGCCAGCAGTGTTGCGGGCGGAGATTATGGCTACACCTTC.